This TCR beta chain came from a study of shared clonotypes between healthy human individuals. In this sample, this clone turned up once. At deep level, the assay was performed. Assay used: immunoSEQ multiplex PCR; TCRdb lists only in-frame clones, some missing. Among some 2.3 million clones listed, 90% to 95% were seen once. The V and J ends lost 2 bases and 4 bases respectively, with 23 bases between them. CDR1 MNHNS and CDR2 SASEGT come from the germline V gene. The CDR3 has 19 amino acids. The chain uses TRBV6-1 and TRBJ2-2; TRBD2 is a possible D gene (5 bases). The sequence was collected from a man in his late teens or twenties in good health. Some clones in this sample may be carry-over from other donors' samples. What was sequenced was naive CD4+ T cells from PBMCs. The subset: CD45RA+ positively selected. For the CDR3, the DNA is TGTGCCAGCAGTGAACGGTGGCGGATCCTTCCCCGGGGCACCGGGGAGCTGTTTTTT. The encoded protein is CASSERWRILPRGTGELFF.